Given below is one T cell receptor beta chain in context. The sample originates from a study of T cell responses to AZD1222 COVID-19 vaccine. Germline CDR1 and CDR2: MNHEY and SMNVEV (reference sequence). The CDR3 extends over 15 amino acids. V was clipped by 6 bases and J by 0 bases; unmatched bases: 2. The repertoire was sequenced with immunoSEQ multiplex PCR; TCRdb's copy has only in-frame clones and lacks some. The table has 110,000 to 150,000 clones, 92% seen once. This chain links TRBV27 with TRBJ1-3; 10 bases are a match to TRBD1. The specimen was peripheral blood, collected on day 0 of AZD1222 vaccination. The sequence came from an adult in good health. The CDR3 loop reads CASRGQGSSGNTIYF. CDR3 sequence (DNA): TGTGCCAGCAGGGGACAGGGGAGCTCTGGAAACACCATATATTTT.